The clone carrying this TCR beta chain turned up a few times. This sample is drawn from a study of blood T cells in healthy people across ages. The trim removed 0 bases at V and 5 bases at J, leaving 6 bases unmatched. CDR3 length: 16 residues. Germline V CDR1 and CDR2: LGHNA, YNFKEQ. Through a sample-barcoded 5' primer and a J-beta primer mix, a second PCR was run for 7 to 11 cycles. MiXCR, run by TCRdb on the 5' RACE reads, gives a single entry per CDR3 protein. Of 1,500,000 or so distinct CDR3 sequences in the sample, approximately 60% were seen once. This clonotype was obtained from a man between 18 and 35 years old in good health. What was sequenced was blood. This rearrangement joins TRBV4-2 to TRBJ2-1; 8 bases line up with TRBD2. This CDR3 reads CASSQEVLAVDNEQFF. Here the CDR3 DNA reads TGTGCCAGCAGCCAAGAAGTACTAGCGGTTGACAATGAGCAGTTCTTC.